The following is a T cell receptor beta chain sequence with its context. TCRdb keeps only in-frame clones here, not all; method: immunoSEQ multiplex PCR. The table includes 150,000 to 200,000 clones, 90% detected once. These data belong to a study of control samples from healthy donors and cancer patients. V lost 1 base, J lost 9 bases, and 11 bases lay in between. CDR1 and CDR2 (germline): SGHTS, YDEGEE. CDR3 length equals 13 residues. Sequencing was done on a sample of blood. The receptor comes from a woman aged 45-65 years in good health. The chain has TRBV5-8 and TRBJ2-4, with D possibly TRBD1 on 6 matching bases. CDR3 DNA sequence: TGTGCCAGCAGCTTGATGCTAGGGGGCATTCAGTACTTC. Translation gives CASSLMLGGIQYF. Complete variable domain (other parts from reference TRBV5-8 and TRBJ2-4): EAGVTQSPTHLIKTRGQQATLRCSPISGHTSVYWYQQALGLGLQFLLWYDEGEERNRGNFPPRFSGRQFPNYSSELNVNALELEDSALYLCASSLMLGGIQYFGAGTRLSVL.